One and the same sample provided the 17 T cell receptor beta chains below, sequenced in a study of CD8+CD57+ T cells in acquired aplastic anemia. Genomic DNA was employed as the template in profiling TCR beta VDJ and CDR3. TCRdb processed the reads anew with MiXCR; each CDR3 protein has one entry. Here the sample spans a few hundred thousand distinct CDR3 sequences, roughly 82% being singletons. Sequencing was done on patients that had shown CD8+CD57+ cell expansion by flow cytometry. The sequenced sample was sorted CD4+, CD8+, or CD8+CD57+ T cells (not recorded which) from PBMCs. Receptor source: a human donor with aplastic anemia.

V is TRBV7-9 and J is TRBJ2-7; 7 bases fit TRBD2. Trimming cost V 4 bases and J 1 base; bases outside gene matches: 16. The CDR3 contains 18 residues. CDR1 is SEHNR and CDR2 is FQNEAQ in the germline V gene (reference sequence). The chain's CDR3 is CASSSGRGGRHLSYEQYV. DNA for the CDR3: TGTGCCAGCAGCTCAGGACGGGGAGGGAGACACCTTTCCTACGAGCAGTACGTC.

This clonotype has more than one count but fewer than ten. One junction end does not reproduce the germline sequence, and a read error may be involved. CDR3 protein: CASSQGSDTQYF. CDR3 nucleotide sequence: TGCGCCAGCAGCCAAGGGTCAGATACGCAGTATTTT. The chain recombines TRBV13 with TRBJ2-3; D is unresolved. There are 12 residues in the CDR3. Germline V gene sequence: CDR1 PRHDT, CDR2 FYEKMQ (reference sequence).

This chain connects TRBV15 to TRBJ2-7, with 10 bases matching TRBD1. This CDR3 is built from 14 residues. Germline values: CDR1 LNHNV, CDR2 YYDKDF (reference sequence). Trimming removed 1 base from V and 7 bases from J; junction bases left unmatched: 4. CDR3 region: CATSRGGTGVEQYV. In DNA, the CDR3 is TGTGCCACCAGCAGAGGCGGGACAGGGGTTGAGCAGTACGTC.

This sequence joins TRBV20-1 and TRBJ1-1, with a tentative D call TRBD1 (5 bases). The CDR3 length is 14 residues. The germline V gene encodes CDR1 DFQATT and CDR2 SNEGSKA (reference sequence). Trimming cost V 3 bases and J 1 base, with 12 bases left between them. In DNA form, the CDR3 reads TGCAGTGCTAGCCCCGGGGCGGCGAACACTGAAGCTTTCTTT. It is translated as CSASPGAANTEAFF.

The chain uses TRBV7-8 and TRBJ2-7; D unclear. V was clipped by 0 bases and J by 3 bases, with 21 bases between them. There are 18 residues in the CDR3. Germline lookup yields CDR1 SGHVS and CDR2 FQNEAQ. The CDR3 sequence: CASSLAAGPDAQYYEQYV. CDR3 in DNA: TGTGCCAGCAGCTTAGCGGCAGGCCCCGATGCCCAGTACTACGAGCAGTACGTC.

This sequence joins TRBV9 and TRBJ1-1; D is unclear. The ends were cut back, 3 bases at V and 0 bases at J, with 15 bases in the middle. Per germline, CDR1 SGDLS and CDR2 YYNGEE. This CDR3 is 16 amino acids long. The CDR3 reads CASSGTPVTLNTEAFF. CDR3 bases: TGTGCCAGCAGCGGGACTCCCGTCACCTTGAACACTGAAGCTTTCTTT.

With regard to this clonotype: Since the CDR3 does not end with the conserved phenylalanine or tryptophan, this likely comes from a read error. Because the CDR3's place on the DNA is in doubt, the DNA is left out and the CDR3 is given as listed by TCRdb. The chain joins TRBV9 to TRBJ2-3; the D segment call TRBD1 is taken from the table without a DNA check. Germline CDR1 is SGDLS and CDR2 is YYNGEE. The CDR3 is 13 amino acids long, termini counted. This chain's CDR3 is CASRDGGTDPENI.

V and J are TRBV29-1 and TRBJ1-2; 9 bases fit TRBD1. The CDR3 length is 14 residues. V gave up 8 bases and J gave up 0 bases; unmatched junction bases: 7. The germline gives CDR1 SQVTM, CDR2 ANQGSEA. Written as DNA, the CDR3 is TGCAGCACAAACAGGGGGCTTACTAACTATGGCTACACCTTC. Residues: CSTNRGLTNYGYTF.

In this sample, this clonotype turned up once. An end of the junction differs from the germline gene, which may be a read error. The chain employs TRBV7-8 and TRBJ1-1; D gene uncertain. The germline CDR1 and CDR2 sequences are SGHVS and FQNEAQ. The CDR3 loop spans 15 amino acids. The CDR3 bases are TGTGCCAGCAGCTTCGAACTGGCGGGGAGGACTGAATCTTTCTTT. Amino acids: CASSFELAGRTESFF.

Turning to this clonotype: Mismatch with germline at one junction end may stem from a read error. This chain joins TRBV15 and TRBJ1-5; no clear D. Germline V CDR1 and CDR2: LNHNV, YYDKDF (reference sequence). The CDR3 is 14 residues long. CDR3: CATSKCYSNQTQHF. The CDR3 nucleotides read TGTGCCACCAGCAAGTGCTATAGCAATCAGACCCAGCATTTT. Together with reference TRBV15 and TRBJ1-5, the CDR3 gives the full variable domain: DAMVIQNPRYQVTQFGKPVTLSCSQTLNHNVMYWYQQKSSQAPKLLFHYYDKDFNNEADTPDNFQSRRPNTSFCFLDIRSPGLGDTAMYLCATSKCYSNQTQHFGDGTRLSIL.

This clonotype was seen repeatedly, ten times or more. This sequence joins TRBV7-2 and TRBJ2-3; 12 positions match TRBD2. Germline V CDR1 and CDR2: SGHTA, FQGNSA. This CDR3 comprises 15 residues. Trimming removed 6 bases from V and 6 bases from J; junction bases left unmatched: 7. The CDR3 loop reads CASSPLAGGPDTQYF. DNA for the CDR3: TGTGCCAGCAGTCCACTAGCGGGAGGTCCCGATACGCAGTATTTT.

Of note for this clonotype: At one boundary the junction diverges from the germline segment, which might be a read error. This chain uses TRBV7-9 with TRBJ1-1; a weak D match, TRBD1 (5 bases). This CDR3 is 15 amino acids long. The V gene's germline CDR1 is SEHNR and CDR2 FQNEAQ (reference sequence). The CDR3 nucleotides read TGTGCCAGCAGTTTAGCACTGGGGGGGACTGTTGTACGTTTCTTT. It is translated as CASSLALGGTVVRFF.

The CDR3 nucleotides are TGTGCCAGCAGCTTAGATCTCACGGGGGGCCGGGAGCTGTTTTTT. Amino acids: CASSLDLTGGRELFF. The chain employs TRBV11-3 and TRBJ2-2, with D perhaps TRBD2 (7 bases). Germline values: CDR1 SGHNT, CDR2 YENEEA. With 0 bases removed from V and 9 bases from J, the gap between germline ends came to 14 bases. There are 15 residues in the CDR3.

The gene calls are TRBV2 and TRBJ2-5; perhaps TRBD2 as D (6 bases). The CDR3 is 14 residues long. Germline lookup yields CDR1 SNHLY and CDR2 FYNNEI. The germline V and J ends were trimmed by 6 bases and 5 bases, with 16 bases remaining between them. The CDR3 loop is CASSDRGIEETQYF. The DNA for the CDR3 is TGTGCCAGCAGCGATCGGGGGATCGAGGAGACCCAGTACTTC.

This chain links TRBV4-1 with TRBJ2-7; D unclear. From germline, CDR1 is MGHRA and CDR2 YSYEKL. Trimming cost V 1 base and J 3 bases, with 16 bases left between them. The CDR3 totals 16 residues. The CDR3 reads CASSQGLAGGRYEQYF. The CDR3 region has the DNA TGCGCCAGCAGCCAAGGCCTTGCAGGTGGCCGCTACGAGCAGTACTTC.

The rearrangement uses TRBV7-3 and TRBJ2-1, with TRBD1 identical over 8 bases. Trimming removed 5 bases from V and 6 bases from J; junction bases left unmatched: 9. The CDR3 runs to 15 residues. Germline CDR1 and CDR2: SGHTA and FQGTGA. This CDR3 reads CASSQGDRQANEQFF. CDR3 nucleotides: TGTGCCAGCAGCCAAGGGGACAGGCAAGCCAATGAGCAGTTCTTC.

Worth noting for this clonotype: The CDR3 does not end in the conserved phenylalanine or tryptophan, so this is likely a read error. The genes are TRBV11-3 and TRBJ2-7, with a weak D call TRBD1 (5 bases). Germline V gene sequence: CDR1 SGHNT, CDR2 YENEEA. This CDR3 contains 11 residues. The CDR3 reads CASSDSYGQYI. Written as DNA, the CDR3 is TGTGCCAGCAGCGACAGTTACGGGCAGTACATC.